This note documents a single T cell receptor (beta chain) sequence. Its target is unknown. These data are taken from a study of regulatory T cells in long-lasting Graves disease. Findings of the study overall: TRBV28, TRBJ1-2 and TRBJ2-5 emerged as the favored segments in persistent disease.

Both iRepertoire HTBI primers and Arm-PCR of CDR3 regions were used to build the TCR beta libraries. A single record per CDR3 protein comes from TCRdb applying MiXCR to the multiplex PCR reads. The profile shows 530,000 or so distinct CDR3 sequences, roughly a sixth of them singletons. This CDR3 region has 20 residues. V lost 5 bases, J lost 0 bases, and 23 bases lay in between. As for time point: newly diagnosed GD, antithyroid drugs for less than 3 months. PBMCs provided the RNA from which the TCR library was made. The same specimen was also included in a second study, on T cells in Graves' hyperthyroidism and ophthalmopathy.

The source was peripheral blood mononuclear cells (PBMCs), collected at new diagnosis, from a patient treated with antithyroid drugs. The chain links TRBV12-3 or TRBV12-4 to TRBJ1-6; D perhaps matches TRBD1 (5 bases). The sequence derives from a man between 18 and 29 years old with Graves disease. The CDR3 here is CASSEATPAGTRSYNSPLHF. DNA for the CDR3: TGTGCCAGCAGTGAAGCAACACCTGCAGGGACCCGCTCCTATAATTCACCCCTCCACTTT.